Following are 27 T cell receptor beta chains from one sample sequenced in a study of OX40 agonist ivuxolimab in advanced cancers. Method: immunoSEQ multiplex PCR; TCRdb's copy keeps in-frame clones and lacks some. This table holds about 43,000 clones, roughly 86% found once. The starting material was CD4+ or CD8+ T cells sorted from blood, obtained in a trial of the OX40 agonist ivuxolimab. The receptors come from an adult with an advanced solid tumor such as melanoma, head and neck, liver or kidney cancer.

As to this clone: The same CDR3 also results from other DNA sequences found in this sample. The chain has TRBV6-5 and TRBJ1-5; weak D call: TRBD1 (5 bases). The V gene's germline CDR1 is MNHEY and CDR2 SVGAGI. CDR3 length: 14 amino acids. The germline V and J ends were trimmed by 2 bases and 3 bases, with 8 bases remaining between them. The CDR3 here is CASSYGGSNQPQHF. CDR3 DNA: TGTGCCAGCAGTTACGGGGGTTCCAATCAGCCCCAGCATTTT.

V gene TRBV4-1 combines with J gene TRBJ2-2, with D perhaps matching TRBD2 (6 bases). Germline V lookup: CDR1 MGHRA, CDR2 YSYEKL. Trimming took off 1 base at V and 4 bases at J, with 10 bases between the two ends. This CDR3 contains 15 residues. CDR3 in DNA: TGCGCCAGCAGCCAAGCCGGAGGGCTCACCGGGGAGCTGTTTTTT. Translated, it gives CASSQAGGLTGELFF.

V gene TRBV5-6 combines with J gene TRBJ2-7; 7 nucleotides line up with TRBD2. The CDR3 runs to 13 residues. The germline V gene has CDR1 SGHDT and CDR2 YYEEEE. V lost 2 bases and J lost 4; bases outside the gene matches: 3. CDR3 sequence: CASSFLGGYEQYF. In DNA form, the CDR3 reads TGTGCCAGCAGCTTCCTGGGAGGGTACGAGCAGTACTTC.

This clone has a single count. The rearrangement joins TRBV7-6 to TRBJ2-1; weak D call: TRBD1 (6 bases). This CDR3 comprises 16 residues. CDR1 and CDR2 (germline): SGHVS, FNYEAQ. V was trimmed by 5 bases and J by 2 bases, leaving 16 bases between them. The CDR3 spells CASSLVGATTYNEQFF. The CDR3 nucleotides are TGTGCCAGCAGCCTAGTGGGGGCTACTACCTACAATGAGCAGTTCTTC. Based on the CDR3 plus reference TRBV7-6 and TRBJ2-1, the full variable domain is GAGVSQSPRYKVTKRGQDVALRCDPISGHVSLYWYRQALGQGPEFLTYFNYEAQQDKSGLPNDRFSAERPEGSISTLTIQRTEQRDSAMYRCASSLVGATTYNEQFFGPGTRLTVL.

The rearrangement uses TRBV29-1 and TRBJ1-2, with 7 bases identical to TRBD1. CDR1 is SQVTM and CDR2 is ANQGSEA in the germline V gene. The CDR3 is 16 amino acids. V shed 0 bases, J shed 4 bases, and the junction held 11 bases outside the gene matches. The CDR3 nucleotides read TGCAGCGTTGAAGATCCGGGGACAGTCGAGCCCTATGGCTACACCTTC. Residues: CSVEDPGTVEPYGYTF.

V is TRBV6-5 and J is TRBJ1-5; D remains ambiguous. The germline V gene has CDR1 MNHEY and CDR2 SVGAGI. The CDR3 is made up of 13 amino acids. Trimming removed 6 bases at V and 1 base at J, with 7 bases between. The CDR3 is CASSFGSNQPQHF. CDR3 sequence (DNA): TGTGCCAGCAGCTTTGGGAGCAATCAGCCCCAGCATTTT.

The chain joins TRBV20-1 to TRBJ1-2; no clear D gene. CDR3 length: 11 amino acids. Germline-derived CDR1 and CDR2 are DFQATT and SNEGSKA (reference sequence). V lost 8 bases and J lost 3, with 10 bases in between. The CDR3 reads CSRLGDYGYTF. The CDR3 region has the DNA TGCAGTCGTCTTGGCGACTATGGCTACACCTTC.

A few counts support this clone. This chain joins TRBV9 and TRBJ2-7, with 10 bases lining up with TRBD2. The CDR3 is 15 residues long. Trimming took 4 bases from V and 3 from J; bases not matched to a gene: 7. Germline V gene data show CDR1 as SGDLS and CDR2 as YYNGEE. In DNA, the CDR3 is TGTGCCAGCAGCACAGGGACTAGCGAAGGCTACGAGCAGTACTTC. Translation gives CASSTGTSEGYEQYF.

V is TRBV27 and J is TRBJ2-2; D call uncertain. Trimming removed 5 bases from V and 1 base from J, with 2 bases in between. Germline lookup yields CDR1 MNHEY and CDR2 SMNVEV (reference sequence). This CDR3 is 12 amino acids long. The CDR3 loop is CASSQNTGELFF. The CDR3 nucleotides read TGTGCCAGCAGTCAGAACACCGGGGAGCTGTTTTTT.

The V gene is TRBV19, the J gene TRBJ1-5; D gene uncertain. The CDR3 has 14 amino acids. Germline V lookup: CDR1 LNHDA, CDR2 SQIVND (reference sequence). V was trimmed by 2 bases and J by 6 bases, leaving 11 bases between them. The CDR3 sequence is CASSIWGVGQPQHF. In nucleotides, the CDR3 is TGTGCCAGTAGTATATGGGGAGTCGGTCAGCCCCAGCATTTT. Variable domain in full (rest from reference TRBV19 and TRBJ1-5): DGGITQSPKYLFRKEGQNVTLSCEQNLNHDAMYWYRQDPGQGLRLIYYSQIVNDFQKGDIAEGYSVSREKKESFPLTVTSAQKNPTAFYLCASSIWGVGQPQHFGDGTRLSIL.

The V gene is TRBV28, the J gene TRBJ2-2; unclear D gene. Germline V gene data show CDR1 as MDHEN and CDR2 as SYDVKM. The CDR3 is 15 residues long. V gave up 6 bases and J gave up 6 bases, with 17 bases separating them. CDR3 nucleotide sequence: TGTGCCAGCAGCGGCAGCAGCTTCCCAGCCGGGGAGCTGTTTTTT. It is translated as CASSGSSFPAGELFF. The full variable domain, with the rest looked up from reference TRBV28 and TRBJ2-2, is DVKVTQSSRYLVKRTGEKVFLECVQDMDHENMFWYRQDPGLGLRLIYFSYDVKMKEKGDIPEGYSVSREKKERFSLILESASTNQTSMYLCASSGSSFPAGELFFGEGSRLTVL.

V and J are TRBV15 and TRBJ2-7, with 13 bases fitting TRBD2. This CDR3 has 15 amino acids. V shed 4 bases, J shed 3 bases, and the junction held 3 bases outside the gene matches. Looked up from germline, CDR1 is LNHNV and CDR2 is YYDKDF (reference sequence). The CDR3 loop is CATSTRTSGSYEQYF. The DNA for the CDR3 is TGTGCCACCAGCACTAGGACTAGCGGGAGCTACGAGCAGTACTTC.

This chain joins TRBV13 and TRBJ2-2; TRBD1 matches at 9 bases. This CDR3 contains 15 residues. V lost 4 bases and J lost 4; bases outside the gene matches: 4. Germline CDR1 and CDR2: PRHDT and FYEKMQ (reference sequence). Here the CDR3 reads CASSSGTGFTGELFF. The CDR3 bases are TGTGCCAGCAGCTCCGGGACAGGGTTCACCGGGGAGCTGTTTTTT.

This chain connects TRBV4-1 to TRBJ1-2; no definite D call. V was trimmed by 0 bases and J by 8 bases, leaving 7 bases between them. CDR1 is MGHRA and CDR2 is YSYEKL in the germline V gene. The CDR3 contains 12 residues. CDR3 coding DNA: TGCGCCAGCAGCCAAGACGACCGGGGCTACACCTTC. It specifies CASSQDDRGYTF.

J is TRBJ2-3 and V is TRBV5-3; TRBD2 matches 10 bases. TRBV5-3 is filed as an ORF, its function uncertain. J was trimmed by 3 bases and V by 0 bases; bases with no gene match: 10. The CDR3 runs to 18 residues. The CDR3, as DNA: TGTGCCAGAAGCTTGGTCGTAGGACTAGCGGAAGGGACAGATACGCAGTATTTT. Its protein product is CARSLVVGLAEGTDTQYF.

This clone was found a few times. The rearrangement uses TRBV4-3 and TRBJ2-1; unclear D gene. This CDR3 has 17 amino acids. CDR1 and CDR2 from the germline V gene are LGHNA and YSLEER. Deletions cut 0 bases from V and 4 bases from J, with 16 bases between. Written as DNA, the CDR3 is TGCGCCAGCAGCCAAGATGGATCCCAGTCCCCATACAATGAGCAGTTCTTC. As protein: CASSQDGSQSPYNEQFF.

This clone was picked up one time. The chain links TRBV6-1 to TRBJ1-5, with 8 positions matching TRBD1. CDR1 and CDR2 (germline): MNHNS, SASEGT. The trim removed 2 bases at V and 4 bases at J, leaving 4 bases unmatched. CDR3 size: 15 residues. CDR3 nucleotides: TGTGCCAGCAGTGAAAGACAGGGGAGTAATCAGCCCCAGCATTTT. Protein sequence: CASSERQGSNQPQHF.

V gene TRBV28 combines with J gene TRBJ2-7; D is unresolved. V shed 5 bases and J shed 3 bases, with 14 bases lying between them. There are 14 residues in the CDR3. The germline V gene has CDR1 MDHEN and CDR2 SYDVKM. The CDR3 here is CASSPPGGVYEQYF. The DNA of the CDR3 is TGTGCCAGCAGTCCCCCGGGCGGAGTCTACGAGCAGTACTTC.

The DNA of the CDR3 is TGTGCCAGCAGCCTTCTAACAGGGAGAGGCAATCAGCCCCAGCATTTT. Amino acids: CASSLLTGRGNQPQHF. The chain is built from TRBV21-1 and TRBJ1-5; TRBD1, the table's D call, was not compared with the DNA. TRBV21-1 is a known pseudogene. The CDR3 runs to 16 residues.

V gene TRBV7-6 combines with J gene TRBJ2-7; 7 bases map to TRBD2. Germline values: CDR1 SGHVS, CDR2 FNYEAQ. The CDR3 contains 15 residues. Trimming took 1 base from V and 2 from J; bases not matched to a gene: 5. The CDR3 DNA sequence: TGTGCCAGCAGCTTAGGGGCGGGAGAGACCTACGAGCAGTACTTC. Its protein product is CASSLGAGETYEQYF.

The J gene is TRBJ2-3, the V gene TRBV7-3, with a weak D call TRBD2 (6 bases). V lost 1 base and J 1 base, leaving 15 bases between the germline ends. The CDR3 loop spans 17 amino acids. Looked up from germline, CDR1 is SGHTA and CDR2 is FQGTGA. The DNA of the CDR3 is TGTGCCAGCAGCTTAATGGGGGAGGAAGGAGGCACAGATACGCAGTATTTT. Translated, it gives CASSLMGEEGGTDTQYF.

The gene calls are TRBV9 and TRBJ1-1; D unresolved. The CDR3 covers 14 residues. Germline V lookup: CDR1 SGDLS, CDR2 YYNGEE. V was clipped by 3 bases and J by 4 bases, with 13 bases between them. This CDR3 reads CASSGTLSGTEAFF. The DNA of the CDR3 is TGTGCCAGCAGCGGAACCCTTTCGGGCACTGAAGCTTTCTTT.

The rearrangement joins TRBV5-4 to TRBJ2-1; TRBD1 or TRBD2 may be the D gene (5 bases each). Trimming stripped 4 bases from V and 0 bases from J, with 11 bases between. CDR1 and CDR2 (germline): SGHNT, YYREEE (reference sequence). The CDR3 is made up of 15 amino acids. CDR3 sequence reads: CASSVGASSYNEQFF. For the CDR3, the DNA is TGTGCCAGCAGCGTCGGGGCTAGCTCCTACAATGAGCAGTTCTTC.

The chain is built from TRBV5-6 and TRBJ2-5; no firm D call. The CDR3 loop spans 15 amino acids. Per germline, CDR1 SGHDT and CDR2 YYEEEE. Between the trimmed V and J ends, which lost 4 bases and 1 base, there was a span of 14 bases. CDR3 sequence: CASSATWGIQETQYF. CDR3 nucleotide sequence: TGTGCCAGCAGCGCCACTTGGGGTATCCAAGAGACCCAGTACTTC.

The V call is TRBV27, the J call TRBJ2-1, with TRBD2 matching 11 bases. The germline gives CDR1 MNHEY, CDR2 SMNVEV (reference sequence). The V gene end was trimmed by 8 bases and the J gene end by 8 bases; junction bases not matched to a gene: 8. The CDR3 has 14 residues. The CDR3 DNA is TGTGCCAGCTTCTCGGGACTAGCGGTCGATGAGCAGTTCTTC. Encoded protein: CASFSGLAVDEQFF.

V is TRBV19 and J is TRBJ2-3, with 8 bases aligning to TRBD2. This CDR3 spans 13 amino acids. The J segment lost 1 base and the V segment lost 6 bases, leaving 0 bases of the junction unmatched. Per the germline V gene, CDR1 is LNHDA and CDR2 is SQIVND (reference sequence). CDR3 sequence reads: CASRLAGTDTQYF. CDR3 bases: TGTGCCAGTAGACTAGCGGGCACAGATACGCAGTATTTT. Variable domain in full (rest from reference TRBV19 and TRBJ2-3): DGGITQSPKYLFRKEGQNVTLSCEQNLNHDAMYWYRQDPGQGLRLIYYSQIVNDFQKGDIAEGYSVSREKKESFPLTVTSAQKNPTAFYLCASRLAGTDTQYFGPGTRLTVL.

V gene TRBV11-3 combines with J gene TRBJ2-5; 8 nucleotides agree with TRBD2. The germline CDR1 and CDR2 sequences are SGHNT and YENEEA. This CDR3 contains 15 residues. J was trimmed by 1 base and V by 2 bases; bases with no gene match: 3. The CDR3 loop reads CASSLRGGPQETQYF. In nucleotides, the CDR3 is TGTGCCAGCAGCTTACGGGGGGGGCCCCAAGAGACCCAGTACTTC.